This TCR beta chain was retrieved from a study of T cells expressing NK-cell markers (dated by TCRdb to 2020 to 2021). Context from the whole study: In sorted CD3+CD56+NKG2C+, CD3+CD56+NKG2C- and CD3+CD56-NKG2C+ T-cell subsets from several donors, TCR beta-chain repertoires were profiled. Among the eight sequenced donors, seven were HCMV-seropositive and one was HCMV-seronegative. The eight sequenced donors were randomly selected healthy volunteers, three men and five women. Illumina HiSeq 2000/2500, MiSeq or NextSeq was used to sequence libraries as 2 x 150 bp reads. The full study reports these points: Whether the expanded NKG2C-expressing T cell clones were specific for HCMV antigens remained unclear. For several donors, the dominant CD3+CD56+NKG2C+ clonotypes were among the top 10 CD8+ clonotypes and accounted for 1.0-7.0% of CD8+ T cells. Those dominant clonotypes were again the most abundant among CD3+CD56-NKG2C+ cells in a few donors, at about 25-60.1%.

The CDR3, cysteine through phenylalanine, is 16 amino acids long. No DNA has been recorded. Sequences ENHRY (CDR1) and SYGVKD (CDR2) are obtained from the germline V gene. These reads were obtained on an Illumina HiSeq 2000. TCR beta cDNA libraries were prepared using 5'RACE template switching, which introduced a universal primer site and unique molecular identifiers. Synthesis of cDNA was primed from the TCR beta constant segment and was followed by two consecutive PCR amplification steps. Concerning the study's data processing: Reads were demultiplexed and grouped by UMI with MIGEC, and clonotypes were assembled and quantified with MiTCR. To exclude erroneous sequences, any TCR cDNA sequence not supported by at least two reads was discarded. The tcR package was used for downstream repertoire analysis, and clonotypes were matched across fractions by CDR3 nucleotide sequence plus V segment. VDJmatch was used to annotate antigen specificity against VDJdb, with one amino acid substitution allowed in CDR3. Reprocessed by TCRdb, the reads give a single entry per CDR3 protein sequence, without DNA. In this record, the V and J calls reflect TCRdb's handling and not the investigators' own analysis. The data table for this sample lists roughly 280,000 distinct CDR3 sequences. Of the sample, about 0.4% falls within the top ten clones.

Notes on this clonotype: Its binding antigen is unknown.

HCMV-specific IgG was detected in serum with a commercial ELISA kit to determine HCMV serostatus. Peripheral blood mononuclear cells were isolated from blood by Ficoll density gradient centrifugation. Material: blood T cells: a sorted CD56 or NKG2C T cell subset, CD4+ or CD8+ T cells, or bulk PBMC T cells (not recorded which). This sequence originates from a man aged 18 to 29 in good health. Donor details come from another sample of the same person, matched by shared clones. The sequence joins TRBV10-3 to TRBJ2-7; TCRdb's assignment of TRBD1 cannot be checked, as there is no DNA. The CDR3: CAISPLGSGFSYEQYF.